This TCR beta chain was sequenced during a study of blood T cell repertoires in COVID-19. Study as a whole: COVID-19 samples from acute and convalescent phases originated in the United States, Italy and Spain. Sources were T cells, B-cell-depleted T cells, or PBMCs; the material itself was cDNA or gDNA.

The CDR3 loop spans 14 amino acids. J gave up 4 bases and V 4 bases, and 5 bases lay outside the gene matches. Per germline, CDR1 SGHNT and CDR2 YYREEE (reference sequence). This table comes from immunoSEQ multiplex PCR, and its TCRdb copy is limited to in-frame clones, with some not included. The sample holds 85,000 to 90,000 clones; roughly 80% are singletons and the top ten take roughly 15%. The rearrangement uses TRBV5-4 and TRBJ1-5, with 7 bases fitting TRBD1. The TCR comes from an elderly woman with active or convalescent COVID-19. The specimen was peripheral blood. The CDR3 nucleotides are TGTGCCAGCAGCCGACAGGGCACTAATCAGCCCCAGCATTTT. Translation: CASSRQGTNQPQHF.